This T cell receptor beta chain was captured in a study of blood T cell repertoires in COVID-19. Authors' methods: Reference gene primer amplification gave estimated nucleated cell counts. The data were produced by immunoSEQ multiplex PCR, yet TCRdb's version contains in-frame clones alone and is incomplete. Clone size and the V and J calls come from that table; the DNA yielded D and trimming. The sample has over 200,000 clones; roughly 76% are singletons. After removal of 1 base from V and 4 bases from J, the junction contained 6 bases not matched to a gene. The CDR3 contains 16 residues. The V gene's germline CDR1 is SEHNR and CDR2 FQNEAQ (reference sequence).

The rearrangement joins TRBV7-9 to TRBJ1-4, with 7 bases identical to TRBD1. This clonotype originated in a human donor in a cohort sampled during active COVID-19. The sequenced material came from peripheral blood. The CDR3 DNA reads TGTGCCAGCAGCTTAGTGTTGGACAGGCTTAATGAAAAACTGTTTTTT. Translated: CASSLVLDRLNEKLFF.